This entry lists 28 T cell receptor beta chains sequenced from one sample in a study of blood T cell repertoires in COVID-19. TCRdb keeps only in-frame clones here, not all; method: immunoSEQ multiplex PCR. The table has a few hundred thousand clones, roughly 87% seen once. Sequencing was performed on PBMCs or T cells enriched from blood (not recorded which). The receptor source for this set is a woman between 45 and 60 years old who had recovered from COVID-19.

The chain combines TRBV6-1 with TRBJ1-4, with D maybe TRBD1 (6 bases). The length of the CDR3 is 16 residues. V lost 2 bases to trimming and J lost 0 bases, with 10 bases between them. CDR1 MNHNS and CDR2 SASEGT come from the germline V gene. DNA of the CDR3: TGTGCCAGCAGTGAATGGGGGACATCAACTAATGAAAAACTGTTTTTT. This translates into CASSEWGTSTNEKLFF.

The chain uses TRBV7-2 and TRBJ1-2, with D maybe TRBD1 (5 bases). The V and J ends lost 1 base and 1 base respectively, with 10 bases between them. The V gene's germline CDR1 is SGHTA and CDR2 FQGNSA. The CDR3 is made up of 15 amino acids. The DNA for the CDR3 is TGTGCCAGCAGCTTAGTGCAGGGAAATAACTATGGCTACACCTTC. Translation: CASSLVQGNNYGYTF.

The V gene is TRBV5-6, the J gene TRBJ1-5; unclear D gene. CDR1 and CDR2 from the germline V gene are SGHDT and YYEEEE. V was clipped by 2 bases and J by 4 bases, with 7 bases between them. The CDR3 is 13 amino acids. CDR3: CASSFFGNQPQHF. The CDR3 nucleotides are TGTGCCAGCAGCTTTTTCGGGAATCAGCCCCAGCATTTT.

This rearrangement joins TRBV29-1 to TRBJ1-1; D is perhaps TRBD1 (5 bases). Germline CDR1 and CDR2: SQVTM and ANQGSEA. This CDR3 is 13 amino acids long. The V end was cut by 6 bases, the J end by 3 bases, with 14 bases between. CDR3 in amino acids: CSVGRDAYTEAFF. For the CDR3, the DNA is TGCAGCGTGGGGCGGGACGCCTACACTGAAGCTTTCTTT.

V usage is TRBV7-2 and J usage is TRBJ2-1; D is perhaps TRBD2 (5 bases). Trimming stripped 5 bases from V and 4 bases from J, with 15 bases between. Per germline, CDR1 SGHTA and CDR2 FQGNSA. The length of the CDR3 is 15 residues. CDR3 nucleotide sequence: TGTGCCAGCAGCGACGTCGGAGCGGTGTACAATGAGCAGTTCTTC. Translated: CASSDVGAVYNEQFF.

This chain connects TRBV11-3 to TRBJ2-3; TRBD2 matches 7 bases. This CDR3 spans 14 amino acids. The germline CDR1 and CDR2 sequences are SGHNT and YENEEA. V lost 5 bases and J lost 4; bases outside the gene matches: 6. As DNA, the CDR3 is TGTGCCAGCAGCGTCAATGCGGGGGCAGATACGCAGTATTTT. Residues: CASSVNAGADTQYF.

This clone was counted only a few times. Here the CDR3 reads CASSFGGRGTDTQYF. The CDR3 nucleotides read TGTGCCAGCAGCTTTGGCGGGAGGGGCACAGATACGCAGTATTTT. V usage is TRBV7-9 and J usage is TRBJ2-3; 9 nucleotides line up with TRBD2. CDR3 length equals 15 residues. V shed 3 bases and J 1 base; nucleotides not matched to a gene: 2. The V gene's germline CDR1 is SEHNR and CDR2 FQNEAQ (reference sequence). Complete variable domain (other parts from reference TRBV7-9 and TRBJ2-3): DTGVSQNPRHKITKRGQNVTFRCDPISEHNRLYWYRQTLGQGPEFLTYFQNEAQLEKSRLLSDRFSAERPKGSFSTLEIQRTEQGDSAMYLCASSFGGRGTDTQYFGPGTRLTVL.

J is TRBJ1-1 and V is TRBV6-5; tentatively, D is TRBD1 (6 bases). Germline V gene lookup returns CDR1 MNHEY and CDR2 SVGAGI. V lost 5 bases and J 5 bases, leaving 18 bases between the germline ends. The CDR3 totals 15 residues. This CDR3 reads CASSTARKRGTEAFF. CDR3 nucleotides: TGTGCCAGCAGTACCGCAAGGAAGAGGGGGACTGAAGCTTTCTTT.

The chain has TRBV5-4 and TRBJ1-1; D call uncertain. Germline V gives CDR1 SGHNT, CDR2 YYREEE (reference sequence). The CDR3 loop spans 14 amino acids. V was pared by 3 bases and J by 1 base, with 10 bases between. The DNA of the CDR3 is TGTGCCAGCAGCTCGGGATATGGGAACACTGAAGCTTTCTTT. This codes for CASSSGYGNTEAFF.

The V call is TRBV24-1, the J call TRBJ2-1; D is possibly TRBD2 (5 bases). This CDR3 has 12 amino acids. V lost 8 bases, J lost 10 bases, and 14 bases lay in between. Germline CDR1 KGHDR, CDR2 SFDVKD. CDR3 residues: CATIAEDGEQFF. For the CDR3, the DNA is TGTGCCACCATCGCGGAGGACGGGGAGCAGTTCTTC.

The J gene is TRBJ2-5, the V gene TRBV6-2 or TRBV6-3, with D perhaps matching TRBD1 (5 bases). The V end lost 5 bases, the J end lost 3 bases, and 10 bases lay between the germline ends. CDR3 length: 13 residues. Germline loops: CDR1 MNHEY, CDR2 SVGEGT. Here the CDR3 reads CASSPDSEETQYF. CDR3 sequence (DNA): TGTGCCAGCAGTCCCGACAGCGAAGAGACCCAGTACTTC.

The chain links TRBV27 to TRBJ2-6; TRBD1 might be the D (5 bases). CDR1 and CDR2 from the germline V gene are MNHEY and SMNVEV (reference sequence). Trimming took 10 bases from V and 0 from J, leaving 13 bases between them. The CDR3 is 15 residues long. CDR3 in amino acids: CATRQLSSGANVLTF. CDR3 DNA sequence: TGTGCCACTAGACAGCTAAGCTCTGGGGCCAACGTCCTGACTTTC.

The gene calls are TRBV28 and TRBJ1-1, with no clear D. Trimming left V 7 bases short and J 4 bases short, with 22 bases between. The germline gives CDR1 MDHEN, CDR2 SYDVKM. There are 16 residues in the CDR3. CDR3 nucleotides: TGTGCCAGCACCGACCGGTCACCTAATCGGGGCACTGAAGCTTTCTTT. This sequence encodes CASTDRSPNRGTEAFF.

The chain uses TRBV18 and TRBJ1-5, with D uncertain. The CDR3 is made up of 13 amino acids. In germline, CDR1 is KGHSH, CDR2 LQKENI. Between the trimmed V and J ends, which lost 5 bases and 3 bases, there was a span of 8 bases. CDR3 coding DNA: TGTGCCAGCTCAGTGACTTTCAATCAGCCCCAGCATTTT. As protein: CASSVTFNQPQHF.

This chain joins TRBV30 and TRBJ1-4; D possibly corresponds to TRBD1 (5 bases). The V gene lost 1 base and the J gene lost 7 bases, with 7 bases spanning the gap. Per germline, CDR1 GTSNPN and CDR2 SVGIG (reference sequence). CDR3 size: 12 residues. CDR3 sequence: CAWSERGEKLFF. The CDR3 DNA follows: TGTGCCTGGAGTGAAAGGGGTGAAAAACTGTTTTTT.

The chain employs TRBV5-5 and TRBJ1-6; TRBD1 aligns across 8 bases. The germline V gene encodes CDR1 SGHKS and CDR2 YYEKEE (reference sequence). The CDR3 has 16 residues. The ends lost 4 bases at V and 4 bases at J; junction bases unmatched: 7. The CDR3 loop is CASSRTGIGYNSPLHF. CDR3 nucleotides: TGTGCCAGCAGCCGGACAGGGATCGGGTATAATTCACCCCTCCACTTT. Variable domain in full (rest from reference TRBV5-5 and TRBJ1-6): DAGVTQSPTHLIKTRGQQVTLRCSPISGHKSVSWYQQVLGQGPQFIFQYYEKEERGRGNFPDRFSARQFPNYSSELNVNALLLGDSALYLCASSRTGIGYNSPLHFGNGTRLTVT.

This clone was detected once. The CDR3 sequence: CASSDGQGVVQPQHF. DNA for the CDR3: TGTGCCAGCAGTGATGGACAGGGTGTTGTTCAGCCCCAGCATTTT. The gene calls are TRBV6-1 and TRBJ1-5, with 8 positions matching TRBD1. Per germline, CDR1 MNHNS and CDR2 SASEGT. This CDR3 comprises 15 residues. Trimming cost V 3 bases and J 6 bases; bases outside gene matches: 7.

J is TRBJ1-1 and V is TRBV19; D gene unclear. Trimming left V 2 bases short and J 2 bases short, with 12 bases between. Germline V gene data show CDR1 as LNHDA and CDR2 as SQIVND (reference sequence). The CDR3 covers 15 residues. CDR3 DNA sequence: TGTGCCAGTAGTATATCGGGGATTGGAAACACTGAAGCTTTCTTT. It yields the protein CASSISGIGNTEAFF.

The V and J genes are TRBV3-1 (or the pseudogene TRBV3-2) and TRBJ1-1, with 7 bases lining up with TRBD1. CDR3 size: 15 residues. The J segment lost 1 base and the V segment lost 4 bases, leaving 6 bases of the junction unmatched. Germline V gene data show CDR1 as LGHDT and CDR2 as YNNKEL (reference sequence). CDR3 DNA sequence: TGTGCCAGCAGCCTTGCGGGGACAGCGAACACTGAAGCTTTCTTT. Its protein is CASSLAGTANTEAFF.

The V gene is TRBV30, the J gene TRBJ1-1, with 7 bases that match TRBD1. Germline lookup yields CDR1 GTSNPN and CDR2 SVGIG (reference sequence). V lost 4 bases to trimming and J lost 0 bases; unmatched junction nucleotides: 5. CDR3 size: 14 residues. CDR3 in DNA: TGTGCCTGGAACATACAGGGGATGAACACTGAAGCTTTCTTT. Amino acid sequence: CAWNIQGMNTEAFF.

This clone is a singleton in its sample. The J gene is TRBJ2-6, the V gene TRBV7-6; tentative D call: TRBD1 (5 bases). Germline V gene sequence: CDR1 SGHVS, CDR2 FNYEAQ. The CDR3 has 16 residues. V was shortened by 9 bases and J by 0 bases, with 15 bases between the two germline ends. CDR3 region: CASSQAGLSGANVLTF. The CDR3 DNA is TGTGCCAGTTCCCAGGCAGGGCTCTCTGGGGCCAACGTCCTGACTTTC.

The CDR3 loop is CSAWTRLGYTF. CDR3 nucleotide sequence: TGCAGTGCTTGGACTCGGTTGGGCTACACCTTC. This sequence joins TRBV20-1 and TRBJ1-2; D not certain. Germline V gene data show CDR1 as DFQATT and CDR2 as SNEGSKA (reference sequence). This CDR3 comprises 11 residues. With 5 bases removed from V and 8 bases from J, the gap between germline ends came to 12 bases.

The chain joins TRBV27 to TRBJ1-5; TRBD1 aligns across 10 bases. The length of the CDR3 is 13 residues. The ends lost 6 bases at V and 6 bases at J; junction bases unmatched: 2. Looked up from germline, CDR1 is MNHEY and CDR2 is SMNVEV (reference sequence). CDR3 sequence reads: CASRTGGSQPQHF. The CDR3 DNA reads TGTGCCAGCAGGACAGGGGGCTCTCAGCCCCAGCATTTT.

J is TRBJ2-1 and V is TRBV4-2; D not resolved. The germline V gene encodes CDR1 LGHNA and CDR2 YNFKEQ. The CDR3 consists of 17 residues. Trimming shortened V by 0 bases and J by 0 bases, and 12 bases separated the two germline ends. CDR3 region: CASSQDLGGSSYNEQFF. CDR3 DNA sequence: TGTGCCAGCAGCCAAGATCTAGGCGGAAGCTCCTACAATGAGCAGTTCTTC.

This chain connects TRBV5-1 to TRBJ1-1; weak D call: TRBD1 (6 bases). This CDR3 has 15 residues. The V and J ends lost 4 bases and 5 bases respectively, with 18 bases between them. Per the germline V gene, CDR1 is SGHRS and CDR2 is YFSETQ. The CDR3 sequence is CASSTKMGADTEAFF. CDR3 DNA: TGCGCCAGCAGCACAAAGATGGGGGCCGATACTGAAGCTTTCTTT.

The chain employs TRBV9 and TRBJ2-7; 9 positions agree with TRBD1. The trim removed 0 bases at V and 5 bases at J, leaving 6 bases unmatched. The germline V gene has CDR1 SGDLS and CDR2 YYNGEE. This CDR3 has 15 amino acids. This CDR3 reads CASSVAGTGFDEQYF. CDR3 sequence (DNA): TGTGCCAGCAGCGTAGCCGGGACAGGGTTCGACGAGCAGTACTTC.

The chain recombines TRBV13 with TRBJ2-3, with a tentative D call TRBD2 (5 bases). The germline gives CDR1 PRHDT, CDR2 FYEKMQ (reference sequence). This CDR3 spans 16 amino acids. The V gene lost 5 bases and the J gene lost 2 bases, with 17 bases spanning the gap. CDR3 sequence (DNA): TGTGCCAGCAGCCCCCAGGAGCGGAGAAACACAGATACGCAGTATTTT. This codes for CASSPQERRNTDTQYF.

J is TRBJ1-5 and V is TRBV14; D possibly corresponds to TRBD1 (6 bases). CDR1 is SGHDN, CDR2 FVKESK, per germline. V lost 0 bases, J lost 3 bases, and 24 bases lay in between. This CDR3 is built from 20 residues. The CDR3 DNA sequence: TGTGCCAGCAGCCAAGATGGCGCAGGGGAAGGTTGTGGGGACAATCAGCCCCAGCATTTT. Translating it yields CASSQDGAGEGCGDNQPQHF.